Shown below are 24 T cell receptor beta chains from a single sample sequenced in a study of cytomegalovirus exposure and HLA in healthy donors. The PCR contained 60 Vbeta and 13 Jbeta primers. Generated by immunoSEQ multiplex PCR, the TCRdb table keeps only in-frame clones and is missing some. The sample holds 150,000 to 200,000 clones, 80% seen once. Material for sequencing was PBMCs. The receptors stem from a boy younger than 18 in good health and CMV-seronegative.

This sequence joins TRBV29-1 and TRBJ1-4; tentatively, D is TRBD1 (5 bases). V was cut by 4 bases and J by 8 bases, with 14 bases left in between. Germline values: CDR1 SQVTM, CDR2 ANQGSEA. The CDR3 is 13 amino acids. CDR3 protein: CSVVDRPSEKLFF. The CDR3 DNA reads TGCAGCGTTGTTGACAGACCTTCCGAAAAACTGTTTTTT.

The J gene is TRBJ1-2, the V gene TRBV28; D may be TRBD1 (5 bases). CDR1 and CDR2 (germline): MDHEN, SYDVKM. Trimming took off 2 bases at V and 0 bases at J, with 19 bases between the two ends. The CDR3 covers 18 residues. CDR3 sequence: CASSLDIGGTFPNYGYTF. The CDR3 DNA follows: TGTGCCAGCAGTTTAGATATAGGAGGGACCTTCCCTAACTATGGCTACACCTTC.

The sample holds a few counts of this clone. This chain links TRBV4-2 with TRBJ2-1; a possible D gene is TRBD1 (5 bases). V lost 6 bases, J lost 0 bases, and 12 bases lay in between. CDR1 is LGHNA, CDR2 YNFKEQ, per germline. The CDR3 has 15 amino acids. The CDR3 reads CASRGRSASYNEQFF. CDR3 bases: TGTGCCAGCAGGGGGCGGAGCGCCTCCTACAATGAGCAGTTCTTC.

The J gene is TRBJ1-3, the V gene TRBV2, with D perhaps TRBD1 (6 bases). The CDR3 consists of 16 residues. Trimming cost V 2 bases and J 2 bases, with 13 bases left between them. Germline loops: CDR1 SNHLY, CDR2 FYNNEI. The CDR3 here is CASSEFETGTGNTIYF. The CDR3 DNA is TGTGCCAGCAGTGAATTTGAGACAGGAACTGGAAACACCATATATTTT.

V is TRBV6-5 and J is TRBJ1-3; D may be TRBD1 (6 bases). The CDR3 runs 15 residues. Per the germline V gene, CDR1 is MNHEY and CDR2 is SVGAGI. Trimming removed 5 bases from V and 4 bases from J, with 15 bases in between. As DNA, the CDR3 is TGTGCCAGCAGTCCGCCGGGTGGACAGGGAAACACCATATATTTT. Translation gives CASSPPGGQGNTIYF.

The rearrangement uses TRBV2 and TRBJ1-5; D ambiguous. V lost 1 base, J lost 6 bases, and 10 bases lay in between. Germline CDR1 is SNHLY and CDR2 is FYNNEI. The CDR3 sequence is 14 residues long. CDR3 residues: CASSEVAGFQPQHF. The CDR3 coding sequence is TGTGCCAGCAGTGAAGTTGCGGGCTTTCAGCCCCAGCATTTT.

This clone was found a few times. This could be a read error, since a much larger clone is one nucleotide away. Additional DNA sequences in this sample encode the identical CDR3. The genes are TRBV4-1 and TRBJ1-2; TRBD1 agrees at 7 bases. This CDR3 is 16 amino acids long. Germline lookup yields CDR1 MGHRA and CDR2 YSYEKL. The V and J ends lost 0 bases and 4 bases, in that order; junction bases with no gene match: 8. The CDR3 nucleotides are TGCGCCAGCAGCCAAGATCCCGCAGGGGGGACCTATGGCTACACCTTC. This translates into CASSQDPAGGTYGYTF.

The gene calls are TRBV5-1 and TRBJ2-7; 7 bases agree with TRBD1. The CDR3 is made up of 12 amino acids. The V segment lost 3 bases and the J segment 3 bases; nucleotides outside the gene matches: 0. Germline loops: CDR1 SGHRS, CDR2 YFSETQ. Here the CDR3 DNA reads TGCGCCAGCAGCTGGGACAGCTACGAGCAGTACTTC. This encodes CASSWDSYEQYF.

The chain uses TRBV9 and TRBJ1-3; TRBD1 matches at 11 bases. The junction had 4 bases not matched to a gene; V was cut back by 0 bases and J by 2 bases. Germline lookup yields CDR1 SGDLS and CDR2 YYNGEE. The CDR3 spans 17 residues. In DNA form, the CDR3 reads TGTGCCAGCAGCGTAGCGGGACAGGGGGGCCCTGGAAACACCATATATTTT. This codes for CASSVAGQGGPGNTIYF.

Worth noting for this clone: Additional DNA sequences in this sample encode the identical CDR3. CDR3: CSVVGGGTEAFF. The CDR3 DNA reads TGCAGCGTTGTGGGAGGGGGCACTGAAGCTTTCTTT. This rearrangement joins TRBV29-1 to TRBJ1-1; weak D call: TRBD1 (6 bases). The CDR3 runs 12 residues. Germline V lookup: CDR1 SQVTM, CDR2 ANQGSEA. V gave up 4 bases and J gave up 4 bases, with 10 bases separating them.

V and J are TRBV7-9 and TRBJ1-4, with D unclear. Germline lookup yields CDR1 SEHNR and CDR2 FQNEAQ (reference sequence). This CDR3 has 16 amino acids. The V and J ends lost 4 bases and 4 bases respectively, with 16 bases between them. This CDR3 reads CASSSPPRDYNEKLFF. CDR3 DNA: TGTGCCAGCAGCTCACCCCCGAGAGACTATAATGAAAAACTGTTTTTT. Complete variable domain (other parts from reference TRBV7-9 and TRBJ1-4): DTGVSQNPRHKITKRGQNVTFRCDPISEHNRLYWYRQTLGQGPEFLTYFQNEAQLEKSRLLSDRFSAERPKGSFSTLEIQRTEQGDSAMYLCASSSPPRDYNEKLFFGSGTQLSVL.

The chain links TRBV5-6 to TRBJ2-7; D unresolved. From germline, CDR1 is SGHDT and CDR2 YYEEEE. V was clipped by 4 bases and J by 4 bases, with 6 bases between them. This CDR3 has 11 amino acids. CDR3 protein: CASSQRYEQYF. CDR3 DNA sequence: TGTGCCAGCAGCCAGCGATACGAGCAGTACTTC.

The chain employs TRBV6-4 and TRBJ1-6; TRBD1 agrees at 9 bases. This CDR3 comprises 14 residues. The V gene end was trimmed by 6 bases and the J gene end by 10 bases; junction bases not matched to a gene: 7. The germline V gene encodes CDR1 MRHNA and CDR2 SNTAGT. In DNA, the CDR3 is TGTGCCAGCAGGGGACAGGGAGAAGGGTCACCCCTCCACTTT. It specifies CASRGQGEGSPLHF.

This clone was seen a few times. The chain is built from TRBV2 and TRBJ2-7; D gene uncertain. Trimming shortened V by 6 bases and J by 2 bases, and 8 bases separated the two germline ends. This CDR3 has 12 residues. Germline CDR1 SNHLY, CDR2 FYNNEI. CDR3 sequence (DNA): TGTGCCAGCAGGAGATTACCCTACGAGCAGTACTTC. Amino acid sequence: CASRRLPYEQYF.

On this clone itself: Sequence at one end of the junction differs from germline and may be a read error. The J gene is TRBJ2-7, the V gene TRBV6-8, with a weak D call TRBD1 (6 bases). CDR3 size: 15 residues. Germline CDR1 is MNHGY and CDR2 is SAAAGT. The CDR3 DNA follows: TGTGCCAGCAGGGGACGACAGGTTCCCTCCTATGAGCAGTACTTC. Amino acid sequence: CASRGRQVPSYEQYF.

As to this clone: Additional DNA sequences in this sample encode the identical CDR3. The V and J genes are TRBV2 and TRBJ2-1; 8 bases agree with TRBD1. The CDR3 has 16 amino acids. Germline V gives CDR1 SNHLY, CDR2 FYNNEI. With V trimmed by 2 bases and J by 7 bases, 10 bases remained unmatched. The CDR3 here is CASSERAGGGWNEQFF. The CDR3 DNA sequence: TGTGCCAGCAGTGAACGAGCAGGGGGCGGTTGGAATGAGCAGTTCTTC. Full variable domain (rest looked up from reference TRBV2 and TRBJ2-1): EPEVTQTPSHQVTQMGQEVILRCVPISNHLYFYWYRQILGQKVEFLVSFYNNEISEKSEIFDDQFSVERPDGSNFTLKIRSTKLEDSAMYFCASSERAGGGWNEQFFGPGTRLTVL.

In its sample, this clone was seen once. This chain uses TRBV9 with TRBJ2-6, with TRBD1 as a possible D gene (6 bases). CDR3 length: 17 residues. V was clipped by 1 base and J by 0 bases, with 11 bases between them. Germline-derived CDR1 and CDR2 are SGDLS and YYNGEE. CDR3 DNA: TGTGCCAGCAGCGTAAGGGGGTCCAGCTCTGGGGCCAACGTCCTGACTTTC. This translates into CASSVRGSSSGANVLTF.

The chain joins TRBV6-4 to TRBJ2-3, with 9 bases that match TRBD2. The germline V gene encodes CDR1 MRHNA and CDR2 SNTAGT. V lost 6 bases to trimming and J lost 2 bases; unmatched junction nucleotides: 9. There are 16 residues in the CDR3. The CDR3 nucleotides read TGTGCCAGCAGCGCTATAGCGGGAGACACCACAGATACGCAGTATTTT. This translates into CASSAIAGDTTDTQYF.

The rearrangement links TRBV9 to TRBJ1-1; D is undetermined. The V gene lost 0 bases and the J gene lost 5 bases, with 8 bases spanning the gap. This CDR3 region has 13 residues. CDR1 SGDLS and CDR2 YYNGEE come from the germline V gene. The CDR3 nucleotides are TGTGCCAGCAGCGTAGCTCCGAGTACTGAAGCTTTCTTT. This encodes CASSVAPSTEAFF.

V gene TRBV28 combines with J gene TRBJ1-5; 8 bases fit TRBD1. The CDR3 length is 14 residues. The ends lost 5 bases at V and 5 bases at J; junction bases unmatched: 5. The germline V gene encodes CDR1 MDHEN and CDR2 SYDVKM. In DNA form, the CDR3 reads TGTGCCAGCAGTCTTGGACAGGGCCATCAGCCCCAGCATTTT. Amino acid sequence: CASSLGQGHQPQHF.

The chain is built from TRBV7-2 and TRBJ1-1, with D perhaps TRBD1 (5 bases). The V end lost 3 bases, the J end lost 2 bases, and 19 bases lay between the germline ends. Per germline, CDR1 SGHTA and CDR2 FQGNSA. The CDR3 totals 17 residues. The CDR3 protein is CASSLILGGAGNTEAFF. CDR3 DNA sequence: TGTGCCAGCAGCTTGATCCTTGGAGGGGCGGGTAACACTGAAGCTTTCTTT.

The rearrangement links TRBV10-3 to TRBJ1-5; 7 bases map to TRBD1. CDR1 ENHRY and CDR2 SYGVKD come from the germline V gene. The CDR3 is 17 amino acids. V dropped 0 bases and J dropped 2; count of bases not matched to a gene: 7. CDR3 amino acids: CAISESGGGLGNQPQHF. In nucleotides, the CDR3 is TGTGCCATCAGTGAGTCAGGAGGGGGCTTAGGCAATCAGCCCCAGCATTTT.

The CDR3 is CASSPSGTGATEAFF. The CDR3 DNA follows: TGTGCCAGCAGCCCATCCGGGACAGGGGCCACTGAAGCTTTCTTT. The V and J genes are TRBV7-3 and TRBJ1-1; TRBD1 matches at 10 bases. CDR3 length: 15 amino acids. V lost 5 bases and J lost 4; bases outside the gene matches: 7. Germline V gene lookup returns CDR1 SGHTA and CDR2 FQGTGA. The variable domain in full, with the rest retrieved from reference TRBV7-3 and TRBJ1-1, is GAGVSQTPSNKVTEKGKYVELRCDPISGHTALYWYRQSLGQGPEFLIYFQGTGAADDSGLPNDRFFAVRPEGSVSTLKIQRTERGDSAVYLCASSPSGTGATEAFFGQGTRLTVV.

The V gene is TRBV30, the J gene TRBJ1-1; D may be TRBD1 (5 bases). Germline CDR1 reads GTSNPN; CDR2 reads SVGIG (reference sequence). The CDR3 extends over 15 amino acids. V lost 0 bases, J lost 6 bases, and 17 bases lay in between. CDR3 bases: TGTGCCTGGAGTGTATCCCCTGGATGGGGCGCTGAAGCTTTCTTT. Amino acid sequence: CAWSVSPGWGAEAFF.